This T cell receptor (beta chain) was retrieved from a study of blood T cell repertoires in COVID-19. The table came from immunoSEQ multiplex PCR; TCRdb's copy has only in-frame clones and leaves some out. The repertoire holds 200,000 to 250,000 clones, with 88% as singletons. The V end was cut by 2 bases, the J end by 3 bases, with 13 bases between. This CDR3 spans 15 amino acids. CDR1 and CDR2 (germline): LNHDA, SQIVND (reference sequence). This clonotype was obtained from a woman in her forties or fifties with acute COVID-19. The rearrangement links TRBV19 to TRBJ1-2; D might be TRBD1 (5 bases). Sequenced material: PBMCs or T cells enriched from blood (not recorded which). CDR3 region: CASSIIGEVDYGYTF. CDR3 bases: TGTGCCAGTAGTATAATAGGGGAGGTGGACTATGGCTACACCTTC.